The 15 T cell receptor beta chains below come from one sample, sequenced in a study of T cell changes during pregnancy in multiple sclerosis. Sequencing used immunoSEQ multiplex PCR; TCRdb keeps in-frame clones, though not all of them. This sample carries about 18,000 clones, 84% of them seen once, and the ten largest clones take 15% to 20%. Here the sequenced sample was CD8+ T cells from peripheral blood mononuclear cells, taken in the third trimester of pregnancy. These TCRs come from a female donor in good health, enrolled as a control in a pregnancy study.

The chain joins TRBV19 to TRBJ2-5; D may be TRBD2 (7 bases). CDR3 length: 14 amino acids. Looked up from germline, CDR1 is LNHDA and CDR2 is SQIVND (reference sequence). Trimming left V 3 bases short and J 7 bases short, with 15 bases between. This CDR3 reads CASSIPSRGATQYF. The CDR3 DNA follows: TGTGCCAGTAGTATCCCCTCCCGGGGGGCGACCCAGTACTTC.

The CDR3 region is CASSYSGRAYEQYF. CDR3 nucleotide sequence: TGTGCCAGCAGCTATAGCGGGAGGGCTTACGAGCAGTACTTC. This sequence joins TRBV5-5 and TRBJ2-7, with 11 bases fitting TRBD2. The CDR3 runs 14 residues. Germline V gene lookup returns CDR1 SGHKS and CDR2 YYEKEE (reference sequence). Trimming at V came to 3 bases and at J to 4 bases, leaving 3 bases not matched to a gene.

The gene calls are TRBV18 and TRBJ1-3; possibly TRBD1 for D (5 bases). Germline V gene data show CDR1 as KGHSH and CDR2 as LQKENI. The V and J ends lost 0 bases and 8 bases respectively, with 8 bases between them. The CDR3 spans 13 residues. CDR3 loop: CASSPPREDTIYF. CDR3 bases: TGTGCCAGCTCACCACCCAGGGAAGACACCATATATTTT.

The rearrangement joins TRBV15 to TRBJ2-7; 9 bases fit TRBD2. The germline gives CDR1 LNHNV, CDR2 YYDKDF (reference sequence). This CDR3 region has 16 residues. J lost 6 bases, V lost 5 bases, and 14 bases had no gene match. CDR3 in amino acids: CATSQTQGGRVGEQYF. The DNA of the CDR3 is TGTGCCACCAGCCAGACCCAGGGCGGGAGGGTCGGCGAGCAGTACTTC.

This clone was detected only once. The CDR3 spells CASSIPQGVNTEAFF. In nucleotides, the CDR3 is TGTGCCAGTAGTATCCCCCAGGGCGTGAACACTGAAGCTTTCTTT. The chain uses TRBV19 and TRBJ1-1, with D perhaps TRBD1 (5 bases). The CDR3 spans 15 residues. Germline CDR1 reads LNHDA; CDR2 reads SQIVND (reference sequence). The V end was cut by 3 bases, the J end by 0 bases, with 11 bases between.

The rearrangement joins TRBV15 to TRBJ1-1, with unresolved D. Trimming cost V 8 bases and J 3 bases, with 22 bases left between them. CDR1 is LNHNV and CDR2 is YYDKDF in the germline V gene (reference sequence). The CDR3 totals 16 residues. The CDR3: CATRSDLLGEDTEAFF. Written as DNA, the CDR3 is TGTGCCACCCGATCGGACCTGCTTGGGGAGGACACTGAAGCTTTCTTT.

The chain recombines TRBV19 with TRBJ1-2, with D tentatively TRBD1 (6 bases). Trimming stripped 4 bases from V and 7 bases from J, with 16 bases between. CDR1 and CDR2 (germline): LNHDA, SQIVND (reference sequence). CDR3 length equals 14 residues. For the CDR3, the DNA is TGTGCCAGTAGTAACCCCTTAACCAGGGGTGGCTACACCTTC. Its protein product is CASSNPLTRGGYTF.

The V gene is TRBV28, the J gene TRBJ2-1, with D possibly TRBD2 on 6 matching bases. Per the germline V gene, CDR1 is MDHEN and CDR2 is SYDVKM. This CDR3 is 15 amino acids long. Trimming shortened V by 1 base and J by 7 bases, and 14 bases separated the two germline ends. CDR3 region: CASSLFGGATNEQFF. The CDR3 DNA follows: TGTGCCAGCAGTTTATTCGGGGGAGCGACAAATGAGCAGTTCTTC. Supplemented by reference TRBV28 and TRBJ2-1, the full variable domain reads DVKVTQSSRYLVKRTGEKVFLECVQDMDHENMFWYRQDPGLGLRLIYFSYDVKMKEKGDIPEGYSVSREKKERFSLILESASTNQTSMYLCASSLFGGATNEQFFGPGTRLTVL.

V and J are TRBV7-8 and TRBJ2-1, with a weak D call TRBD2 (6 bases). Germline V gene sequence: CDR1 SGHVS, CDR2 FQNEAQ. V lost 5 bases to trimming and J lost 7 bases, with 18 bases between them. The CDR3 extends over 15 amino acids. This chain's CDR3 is CASSKGLSDINEQFF. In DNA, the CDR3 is TGTGCCAGCAGCAAGGGACTCAGTGATATAAATGAGCAGTTCTTC.

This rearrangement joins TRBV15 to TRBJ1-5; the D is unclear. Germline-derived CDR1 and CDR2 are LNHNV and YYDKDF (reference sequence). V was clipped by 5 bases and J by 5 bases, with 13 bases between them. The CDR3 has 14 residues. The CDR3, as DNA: TGTGCCACCAGCTCGCCCTTGAGGGATCAGCCCCAGCATTTT. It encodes CATSSPLRDQPQHF.

CDR3 DNA: TGTGCCTGGAGCACAAGTAGAACCGGAGGATTTGGAAACACCATATATTTT. Its translation is CAWSTSRTGGFGNTIYF. The V and J genes are TRBV30 and TRBJ1-3; no clear D gene. Germline CDR1 reads GTSNPN; CDR2 reads SVGIG (reference sequence). This CDR3 has 17 residues. V lost 3 bases and J 3 bases, leaving 21 bases between the germline ends.

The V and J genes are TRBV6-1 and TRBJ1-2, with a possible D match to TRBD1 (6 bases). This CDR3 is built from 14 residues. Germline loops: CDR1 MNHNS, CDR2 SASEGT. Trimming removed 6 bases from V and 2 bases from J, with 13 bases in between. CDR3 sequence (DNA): TGTGCCAGCAGCTTACAGGGTCTGAACTATGGCTACACCTTC. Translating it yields CASSLQGLNYGYTF.

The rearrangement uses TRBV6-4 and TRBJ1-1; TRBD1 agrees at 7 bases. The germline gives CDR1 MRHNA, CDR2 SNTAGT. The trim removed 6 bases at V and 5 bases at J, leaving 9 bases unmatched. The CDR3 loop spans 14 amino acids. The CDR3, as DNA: TGTGCCAGCAGCCGACAGGGAGGAGAAACTGAAGCTTTCTTT. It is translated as CASSRQGGETEAFF.

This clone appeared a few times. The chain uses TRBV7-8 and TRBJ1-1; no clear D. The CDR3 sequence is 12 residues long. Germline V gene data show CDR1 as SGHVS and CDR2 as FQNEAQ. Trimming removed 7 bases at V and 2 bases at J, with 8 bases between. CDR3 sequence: CASNSPNTEAFF. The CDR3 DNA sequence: TGTGCCAGCAACTCACCCAACACTGAAGCTTTCTTT.

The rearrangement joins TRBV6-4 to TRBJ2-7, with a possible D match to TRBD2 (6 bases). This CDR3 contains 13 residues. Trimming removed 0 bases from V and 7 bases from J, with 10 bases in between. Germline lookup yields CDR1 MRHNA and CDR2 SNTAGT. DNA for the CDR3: TGTGCCAGCAGTGACTCGGAGGGGCTTGAGCAGTACTTC. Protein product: CASSDSEGLEQYF.